The 30 T cell receptor beta chains in this list originate from one sample, sequenced in a study of brain T cells in children with intractable seizures. Here immunoSEQ multiplex PCR was the method, and the copy in TCRdb shows in-frame clones only, minus some. The sample yields about 80,000 clones, approximately 90% seen once. The sample in question was peripheral blood, obtained at surgery. The origin of the receptors is a girl aged 2 to 9 with Rasmussen encephalitis and intractable seizures.

This clone was counted once. The J gene is TRBJ2-3, the V gene TRBV7-9; D unresolved. V dropped 5 bases and J dropped 8 bases, with 14 bases sitting between them. Germline V gene sequence: CDR1 SEHNR, CDR2 FQNEAQ (reference sequence). This CDR3 contains 13 residues. The CDR3 here is CASSPQPSFTQYF. CDR3 nucleotide sequence: TGTGCCAGCAGCCCCCAGCCTAGTTTTACGCAGTATTTT.

This rearrangement joins TRBV5-6 to TRBJ1-1; no reliable D call. This CDR3 contains 15 residues. Trimming left V 4 bases short and J 6 bases short, with 19 bases between. Germline CDR1 is SGHDT and CDR2 is YYEEEE. CDR3 coding DNA: TGTGCCAGCAGCCAGGTGCCAGCCGTAGATCCTGAAGCTTTCTTT. Translation gives CASSQVPAVDPEAFF.

The sample holds one count of this clone. This rearrangement joins TRBV28 to TRBJ1-2; 9 nucleotides line up with TRBD1. CDR1 is MDHEN, CDR2 SYDVKM, per germline. This CDR3 comprises 17 residues. With V trimmed by 5 bases and J by 1 base, 11 bases remained unmatched. This CDR3 is CASSMWDRARINYGYTF. CDR3 nucleotides: TGTGCCAGCAGTATGTGGGACAGGGCCCGAATTAACTATGGCTACACCTTC.

The chain combines TRBV29-1 with TRBJ1-2; maybe TRBD1 (6 bases). CDR1 SQVTM and CDR2 ANQGSEA come from the germline V gene. V lost 7 bases, J lost 1 base, and 13 bases lay in between. This CDR3 has 13 residues. The CDR3 protein is CSAHEQGNYGYTF. For the CDR3, the DNA is TGCAGCGCCCACGAACAGGGTAACTATGGCTACACCTTC.

The chain has TRBV5-6 and TRBJ2-7, with 7 positions matching TRBD1. Germline CDR1 is SGHDT and CDR2 is YYEEEE. This CDR3 is 16 amino acids long. Losses at the gene ends were 5 bases for V and 2 bases for J; bases not matched to a gene: 13. The CDR3 coding sequence is TGTGCCAGCAGTTTCACAGGGGTACAGGCAGCCTACGAGCAGTACTTC. As protein: CASSFTGVQAAYEQYF.

This chain connects TRBV29-1 to TRBJ2-3; no clear D gene. Trimming took 6 bases from V and 6 from J, leaving 7 bases between them. From germline, CDR1 is SQVTM and CDR2 ANQGSEA. CDR3 size: 10 residues. In DNA, the CDR3 is TGCAGCGTGACGGAGGATACGCAGTATTTT. Its protein is CSVTEDTQYF.

The gene calls are TRBV6-6 and TRBJ1-1, with a possible D match to TRBD1 (5 bases). Trimming pared 6 bases from V and 12 bases from J, leaving 17 bases between. This CDR3 has 12 amino acids. Germline CDR1 and CDR2: MNHNY and SVGAGI (reference sequence). The CDR3 coding sequence is TGTGCCAGCAGGGAAAAGGGGTCTCCGACTTTCTTT. It translates to CASREKGSPTFF.

This chain links TRBV7-3 with TRBJ2-5, with TRBD1 identical over 7 bases. There are 14 residues in the CDR3. Trimming took 5 bases from V and 3 from J; bases not matched to a gene: 6. Germline assignment: CDR1 SGHTA and CDR2 FQGTGA. CDR3 coding DNA: TGTGCCAGCAGCGCAACAGGGGCCGAAGAGACCCAGTACTTC. Residues: CASSATGAEETQYF.

V is TRBV4-1 and J is TRBJ2-7, with D possibly being TRBD1 (5 bases). This CDR3 comprises 12 residues. CDR1 is MGHRA, CDR2 YSYEKL, per germline. Trimming removed 2 bases from V and 5 bases from J, with 7 bases in between. The CDR3 sequence is CASSQSGNEQYF. The CDR3 DNA reads TGCGCCAGCAGCCAATCAGGGAACGAGCAGTACTTC.

The chain joins TRBV15 to TRBJ1-1; D gene uncertain. Germline V lookup: CDR1 LNHNV, CDR2 YYDKDF (reference sequence). The germline V and J ends were trimmed by 0 bases and 1 base, with 3 bases remaining between them. The CDR3 is made up of 13 amino acids. CDR3 amino acids: CATSRDANTEAFF. CDR3 nucleotides: TGTGCCACCAGCAGAGATGCGAACACTGAAGCTTTCTTT.

V gene TRBV6-6 combines with J gene TRBJ2-3, with 7 bases matching TRBD1. The CDR3 has 15 residues. In germline, CDR1 is MNHNY, CDR2 SVGAGI (reference sequence). The junction had 2 bases not matched to a gene; V was cut back by 2 bases and J by 0 bases. The CDR3 is CASSYQGVSTDTQYF. In DNA, the CDR3 is TGTGCCAGCAGTTACCAGGGGGTAAGCACAGATACGCAGTATTTT.

The chain has TRBV5-1 and TRBJ1-2; TRBD1 agrees at 7 bases. Trimming at V came to 6 bases and at J to 8 bases, leaving 13 bases not matched to a gene. From germline, CDR1 is SGHRS and CDR2 YFSETQ. The CDR3 consists of 14 residues. CDR3 loop: CASKIGYRGWGYTF. As DNA, the CDR3 is TGCGCCAGCAAGATTGGGTACAGGGGATGGGGCTACACCTTC.

V usage is TRBV25-1 and J usage is TRBJ2-5; 7 nucleotides align to TRBD2. Per germline, CDR1 MGHDK and CDR2 SYGVNS. The V gene end was trimmed by 4 bases and the J gene end by 1 base; junction bases not matched to a gene: 9. This CDR3 is 16 amino acids long. For the CDR3, the DNA is TGTGCCAGCAGTGGGCTTTGGCTAGCGGTCCAAGAGACCCAGTACTTC. This gives the protein CASSGLWLAVQETQYF.

The rearrangement uses TRBV28 and TRBJ1-1; D ambiguous. This CDR3 has 11 residues. V lost 3 bases and J lost 8, with 7 bases in between. Germline V gene data show CDR1 as MDHEN and CDR2 as SYDVKM. CDR3 residues: CASSFNGEAFF. The DNA for the CDR3 is TGTGCCAGCAGTTTTAATGGGGAAGCTTTCTTT.

This chain connects TRBV6-5 to TRBJ1-1; 7 positions match TRBD1. The germline V gene encodes CDR1 MNHEY and CDR2 SVGAGI. This CDR3 is 16 amino acids long. V trimming: 4 bases; J trimming: 3 bases; junction bases outside the gene matches: 11. The CDR3 DNA follows: TGTGCCAGCAGTTCCCCTTCGACAGGGTCCCACACTGAAGCTTTCTTT. It codes for CASSSPSTGSHTEAFF.

This clone has a handful of counts. Other DNA sequences in this specimen translate into the identical CDR3. CDR3 coding DNA: TGTGCCAGCAGCTTAGGACGGAACTACGAGCAGTACTTC. This codes for CASSLGRNYEQYF. This rearrangement joins TRBV3-1 (or the pseudogene TRBV3-2) to TRBJ2-7; D ambiguous. This CDR3 is built from 13 residues. Trimming pared 5 bases from V and 3 bases from J, leaving 11 bases between. Germline V CDR1 and CDR2: LGHDT, YNNKEL (reference sequence).

J is TRBJ2-3 and V is TRBV30, with D possibly TRBD1 on 6 matching bases. Germline values: CDR1 GTSNPN, CDR2 SVGIG (reference sequence). This CDR3 has 12 residues. The V end was cut by 1 base, the J end by 4 bases, with 6 bases between. CDR3 in DNA: TGTGCCTGGAGTGCAGGGGCAGATACGCAGTATTTT. Amino acids: CAWSAGADTQYF. The variable domain in full, completed from reference TRBV30 and TRBJ2-3, reads SQTIHQWPATLVQPVGSPLSLECTVEGTSNPNLYWYRQAAGRGLQLLFYSVGIGQISSEVPQNLSASRPQDRQFILSSKKLLLSDSGFYLCAWSAGADTQYFGPGTRLTVL.

The chain couples TRBV11-2 to TRBJ2-7; TRBD1 aligns across 7 bases. V gave up 5 bases and J gave up 0 bases; unmatched junction bases: 10. Germline assignment: CDR1 SGHAT and CDR2 FQNNGV. The CDR3 contains 16 residues. CDR3 in DNA: TGTGCCAGCAGCCCGAGAACGGGACAGAGCTCCTACGAGCAGTACTTC. Translation: CASSPRTGQSSYEQYF.

This clone was counted a few times. V usage is TRBV5-1 and J usage is TRBJ2-7, with a tentative D call TRBD2 (5 bases). Germline CDR1 and CDR2: SGHRS and YFSETQ. The CDR3 covers 14 residues. Trimming stripped 5 bases from V and 5 bases from J, with 17 bases between. In nucleotides, the CDR3 is TGCGCCAGCAGTCCCCGGGCCTCGAGGGACGAGCAGTACTTC. As protein: CASSPRASRDEQYF.

The chain has TRBV6-1 and TRBJ1-5; no firm D call. The V gene lost 3 bases and the J gene lost 6 bases, with 21 bases spanning the gap. Germline V gene data show CDR1 as MNHNS and CDR2 as SASEGT. The CDR3 extends over 17 amino acids. The CDR3 DNA is TGTGCCAGCAGTGATACTTTGGGTCTCAAGGTATCTCAGCCCCAGCATTTT. This sequence encodes CASSDTLGLKVSQPQHF.

This clone was counted a single time. The J gene is TRBJ1-5, the V gene TRBV4-1, with D unclear. Trimming stripped 0 bases from V and 4 bases from J, with 4 bases between. Germline assignment: CDR1 MGHRA and CDR2 YSYEKL. The CDR3 is 13 residues long. The CDR3 loop reads CASSQDSNQPQHF. Written as DNA, the CDR3 is TGCGCCAGCAGCCAAGACAGTAATCAGCCCCAGCATTTT.

V usage is TRBV27 and J usage is TRBJ2-3; TRBD2 matches at 11 bases. Trimming took 4 bases from V and 4 from J; bases not matched to a gene: 7. CDR3 size: 16 residues. CDR1 is MNHEY and CDR2 is SMNVEV in the germline V gene (reference sequence). This CDR3 is CASSSGTSGRSDTQYF. The CDR3 DNA sequence: TGTGCCAGCAGTTCCGGAACTAGCGGGAGATCAGATACGCAGTATTTT.

The chain joins TRBV7-9 to TRBJ2-3; maybe TRBD2 (5 bases). In germline, CDR1 is SEHNR, CDR2 FQNEAQ (reference sequence). The CDR3 loop spans 17 amino acids. V lost 3 bases and J 0 bases, leaving 16 bases between the germline ends. The CDR3 sequence is CASSFRRSGLSTDTQYF. In DNA, the CDR3 is TGTGCCAGCAGCTTCCGGAGGAGCGGCCTGAGCACAGATACGCAGTATTTT.

V gene TRBV14 combines with J gene TRBJ1-1; 11 bases align to TRBD1. CDR3 length: 20 amino acids. Trimming took 2 bases from V and 0 from J; bases not matched to a gene: 14. Germline V gene data show CDR1 as SGHDN and CDR2 as FVKESK. The CDR3 protein is CASSQKKLDRGRKMNTEAFF. CDR3 sequence (DNA): TGTGCCAGCAGCCAAAAAAAGCTGGACAGGGGGCGAAAGATGAACACTGAAGCTTTCTTT.

The chain carries TRBV6-4 and TRBJ2-7, with D maybe TRBD2 (6 bases). The length of the CDR3 is 15 residues. V lost 0 bases to trimming and J lost 2 bases, with 11 bases between them. Per the germline V gene, CDR1 is MRHNA and CDR2 is SNTAGT. The CDR3 DNA sequence: TGTGCCAGCAGTGACTCGGCGGGACCGGCCTACGAGCAGTACTTC. Translated, it gives CASSDSAGPAYEQYF.

The chain recombines TRBV27 with TRBJ1-6; D might be TRBD1 (6 bases). Trimming left V 8 bases short and J 0 bases short, with 14 bases between. CDR1 MNHEY and CDR2 SMNVEV come from the germline V gene (reference sequence). The CDR3 consists of 16 residues. The CDR3 DNA follows: TGTGCCAGCGGGAAATCGGACAGCTCCTATAATTCACCCCTCCACTTT. It is translated as CASGKSDSSYNSPLHF.

The chain is built from TRBV29-1 and TRBJ1-5; D is unclear. V gave up 4 bases and J gave up 1 base, with 11 bases separating them. This CDR3 is 14 amino acids long. CDR1 is SQVTM, CDR2 ANQGSEA, per germline. CDR3 DNA sequence: TGCAGCGTTGCCACTCGAGAAAGCAATCAGCCCCAGCATTTT. This gives the protein CSVATRESNQPQHF.

This clone occurred a few times. The chain is built from TRBV27 and TRBJ1-6, with no clear D. CDR1 and CDR2 (germline): MNHEY, SMNVEV (reference sequence). V was shortened by 8 bases and J by 10 bases, with 12 bases between the two germline ends. The CDR3 is 12 amino acids. DNA of the CDR3: TGTGCCAGCCGGATCCAGTACTCACCCCTCCACTTT. It codes for CASRIQYSPLHF.

The chain couples TRBV6-1 to TRBJ1-4, with 7 bases identical to TRBD1. V was clipped by 5 bases and J by 3 bases; unmatched bases: 9. Per the germline V gene, CDR1 is MNHNS and CDR2 is SASEGT. CDR3 size: 16 residues. The CDR3 here is CASSQEQGRANEKLFF. CDR3 bases: TGTGCCAGCAGTCAAGAACAGGGGAGGGCTAATGAAAAACTGTTTTTT.

The chain joins TRBV18 to TRBJ2-3; 8 nucleotides agree with TRBD1. Germline-derived CDR1 and CDR2 are KGHSH and LQKENI. V was clipped by 5 bases and J by 4 bases; unmatched bases: 5. The CDR3 is 14 amino acids. The CDR3 DNA sequence: TGTGCCAGCTCAATTGGACAGGGATCAGATACGCAGTATTTT. Amino acids: CASSIGQGSDTQYF.